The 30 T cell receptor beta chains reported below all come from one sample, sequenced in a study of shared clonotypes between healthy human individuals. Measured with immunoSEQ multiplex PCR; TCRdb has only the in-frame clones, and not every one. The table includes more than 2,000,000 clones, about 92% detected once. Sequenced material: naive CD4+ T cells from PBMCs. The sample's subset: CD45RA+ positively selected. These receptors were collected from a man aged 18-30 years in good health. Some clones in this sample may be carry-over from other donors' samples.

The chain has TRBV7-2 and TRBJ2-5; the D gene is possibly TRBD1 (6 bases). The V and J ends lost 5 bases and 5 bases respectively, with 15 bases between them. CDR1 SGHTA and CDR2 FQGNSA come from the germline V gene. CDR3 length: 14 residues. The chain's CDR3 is CASSAQGPGETQYF. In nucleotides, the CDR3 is TGTGCCAGCAGCGCACAGGGCCCGGGGGAGACCCAGTACTTC.

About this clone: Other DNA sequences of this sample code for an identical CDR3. Here the CDR3 DNA reads TGTGCCAGCAGGCTCACCTACGAGCAGTACTTC. This encodes CASRLTYEQYF. The V gene is TRBV2, the J gene TRBJ2-7; D unresolved. This CDR3 is built from 11 residues. CDR1 and CDR2 from the germline V gene are SNHLY and FYNNEI. The V end was cut by 6 bases, the J end by 2 bases, with 5 bases between. The entire variable domain, with the rest obtained from reference TRBV2 and TRBJ2-7, is as follows: EPEVTQTPSHQVTQMGQEVILRCVPISNHLYFYWYRQILGQKVEFLVSFYNNEISEKSEIFDDQFSVERPDGSNFTLKIRSTKLEDSAMYFCASRLTYEQYFGPGTRLTVT.

The CDR3 loop reads CASSHLDSLNVLTF. CDR3 coding DNA: TGTGCCAGCAGCCACTTGGACAGCTTGAACGTCCTGACTTTC. The chain combines TRBV7-9 with TRBJ2-6; a weak D match, TRBD1 (6 bases). The CDR3 has 14 amino acids. Per the germline V gene, CDR1 is SEHNR and CDR2 is FQNEAQ (reference sequence). V gave up 5 bases and J gave up 10 bases, with 15 bases separating them. Full variable domain (outside the CDR3, taken from reference TRBV7-9 and TRBJ2-6): DTGVSQNPRHKITKRGQNVTFRCDPISEHNRLYWYRQTLGQGPEFLTYFQNEAQLEKSRLLSDRFSAERPKGSFSTLEIQRTEQGDSAMYLCASSHLDSLNVLTFGAGSRLTVL.

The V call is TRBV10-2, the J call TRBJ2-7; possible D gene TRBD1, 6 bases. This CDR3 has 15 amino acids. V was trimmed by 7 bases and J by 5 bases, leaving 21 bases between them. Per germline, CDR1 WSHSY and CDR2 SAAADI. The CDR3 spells CASTKRDLGGDEQYF. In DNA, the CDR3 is TGCGCCAGCACCAAAAGAGACCTAGGGGGAGACGAGCAGTACTTC.

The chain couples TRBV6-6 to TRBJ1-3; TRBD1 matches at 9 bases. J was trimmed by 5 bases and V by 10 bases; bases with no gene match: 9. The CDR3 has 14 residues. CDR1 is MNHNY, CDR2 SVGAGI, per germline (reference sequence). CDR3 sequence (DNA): TGTGCCACATCACCGGGACAGGGAAGAAACACCATATATTTT. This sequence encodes CATSPGQGRNTIYF.

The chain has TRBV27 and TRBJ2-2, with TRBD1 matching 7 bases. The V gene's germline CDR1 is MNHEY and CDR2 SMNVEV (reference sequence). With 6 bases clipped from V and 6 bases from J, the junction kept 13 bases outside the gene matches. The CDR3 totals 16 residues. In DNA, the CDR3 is TGTGCCAGCAGCAATTACCGGGACAGTGTTCCCGGGGAGCTGTTTTTT. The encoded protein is CASSNYRDSVPGELFF.

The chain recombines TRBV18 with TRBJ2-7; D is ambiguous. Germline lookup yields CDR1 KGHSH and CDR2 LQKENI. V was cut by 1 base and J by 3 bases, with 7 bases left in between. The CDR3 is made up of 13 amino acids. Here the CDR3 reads CASSPRRHYEQYF. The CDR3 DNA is TGTGCCAGCTCACCACGAAGACACTACGAGCAGTACTTC.

CDR3 DNA: TGTGCCAGCAGCTTAGTCCTCGGGGAGCTGTTTTTT. Residues: CASSLVLGELFF. The chain employs TRBV11-3 and TRBJ2-2; no firm D call. The CDR3 runs 12 residues. V was trimmed by 1 base and J by 7 bases, leaving 4 bases between them. CDR1 and CDR2 (germline): SGHNT, YENEEA.

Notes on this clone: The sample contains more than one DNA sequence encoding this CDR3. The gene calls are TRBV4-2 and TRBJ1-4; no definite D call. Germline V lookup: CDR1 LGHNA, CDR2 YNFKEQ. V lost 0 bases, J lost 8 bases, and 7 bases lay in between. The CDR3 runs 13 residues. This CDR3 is CASSQDRGEKLFF. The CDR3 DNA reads TGTGCCAGCAGCCAAGACCGAGGAGAAAAACTGTTTTTT.

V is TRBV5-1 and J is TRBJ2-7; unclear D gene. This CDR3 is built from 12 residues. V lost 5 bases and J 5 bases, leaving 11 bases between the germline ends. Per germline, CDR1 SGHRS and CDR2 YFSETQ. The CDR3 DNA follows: TGCGCCAGCAGAGTAGGGAACCACGAGCAGTACTTC. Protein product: CASRVGNHEQYF.

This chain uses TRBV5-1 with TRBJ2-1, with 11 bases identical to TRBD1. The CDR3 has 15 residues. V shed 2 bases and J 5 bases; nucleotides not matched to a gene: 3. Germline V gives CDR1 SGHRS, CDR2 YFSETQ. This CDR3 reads CASSFGTGGNNEQFF. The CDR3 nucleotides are TGCGCCAGCAGCTTTGGGACAGGGGGGAACAATGAGCAGTTCTTC.

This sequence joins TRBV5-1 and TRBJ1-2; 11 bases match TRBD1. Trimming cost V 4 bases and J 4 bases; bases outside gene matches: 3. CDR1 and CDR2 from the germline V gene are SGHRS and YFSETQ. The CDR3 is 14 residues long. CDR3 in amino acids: CASSTGTGGYGYTF. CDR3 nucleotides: TGCGCCAGCAGCACCGGGACAGGGGGCTATGGCTACACCTTC.

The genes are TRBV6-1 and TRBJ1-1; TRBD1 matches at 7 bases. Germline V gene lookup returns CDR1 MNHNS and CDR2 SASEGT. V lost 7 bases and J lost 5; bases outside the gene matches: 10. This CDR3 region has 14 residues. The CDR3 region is CASIEGAPRTEAFF. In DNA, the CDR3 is TGTGCCAGCATTGAGGGGGCCCCGAGGACTGAAGCTTTCTTT.

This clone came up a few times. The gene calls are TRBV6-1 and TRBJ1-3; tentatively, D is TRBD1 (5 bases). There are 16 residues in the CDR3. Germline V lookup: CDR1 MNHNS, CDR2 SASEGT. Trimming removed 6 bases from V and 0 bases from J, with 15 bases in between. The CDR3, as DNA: TGTGCCAGCAGGGAAAGGGGCGCCGGCTCTGGAAACACCATATATTTT. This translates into CASRERGAGSGNTIYF.

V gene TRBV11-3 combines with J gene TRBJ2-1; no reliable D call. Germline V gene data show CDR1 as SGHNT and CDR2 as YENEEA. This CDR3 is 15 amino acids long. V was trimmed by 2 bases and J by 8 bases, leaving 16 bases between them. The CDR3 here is CASSLRSADRDEQFF. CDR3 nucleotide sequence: TGTGCCAGCAGCTTAAGGTCTGCCGATCGGGATGAGCAGTTCTTC.

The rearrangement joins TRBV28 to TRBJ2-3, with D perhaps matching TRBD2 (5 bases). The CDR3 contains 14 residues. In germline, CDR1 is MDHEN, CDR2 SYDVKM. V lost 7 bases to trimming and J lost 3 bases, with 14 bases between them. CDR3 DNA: TGTGCCAGCACCCGGGGAGCTGCTACAGATACGCAGTATTTT. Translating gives CASTRGAATDTQYF.

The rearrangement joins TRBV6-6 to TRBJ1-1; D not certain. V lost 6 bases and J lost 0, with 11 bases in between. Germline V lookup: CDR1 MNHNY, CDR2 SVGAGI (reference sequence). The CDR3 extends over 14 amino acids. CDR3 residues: CASRDGPVNTEAFF. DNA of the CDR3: TGTGCCAGCAGGGACGGGCCGGTGAACACTGAAGCTTTCTTT.

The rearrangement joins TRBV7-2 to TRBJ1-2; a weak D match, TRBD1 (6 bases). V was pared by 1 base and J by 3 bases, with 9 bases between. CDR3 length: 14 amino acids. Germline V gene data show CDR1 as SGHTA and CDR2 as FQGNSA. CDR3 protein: CASSLDPGDYGYTF. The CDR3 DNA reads TGTGCCAGCAGCTTAGATCCAGGGGACTATGGCTACACCTTC.

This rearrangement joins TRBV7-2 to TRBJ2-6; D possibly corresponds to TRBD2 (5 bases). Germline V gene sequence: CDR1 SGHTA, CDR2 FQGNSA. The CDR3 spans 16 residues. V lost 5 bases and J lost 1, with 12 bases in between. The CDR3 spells CASSRRPGSGANVLTF. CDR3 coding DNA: TGTGCCAGCAGCCGCCGGCCGGGATCTGGGGCCAACGTCCTGACTTTC.

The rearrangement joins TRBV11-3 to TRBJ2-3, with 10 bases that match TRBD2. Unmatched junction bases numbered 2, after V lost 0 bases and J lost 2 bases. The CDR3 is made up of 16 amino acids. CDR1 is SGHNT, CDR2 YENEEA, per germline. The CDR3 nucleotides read TGTGCCAGCAGCTTAGAAGCGGGAGGGATCACAGATACGCAGTATTTT. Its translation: CASSLEAGGITDTQYF.

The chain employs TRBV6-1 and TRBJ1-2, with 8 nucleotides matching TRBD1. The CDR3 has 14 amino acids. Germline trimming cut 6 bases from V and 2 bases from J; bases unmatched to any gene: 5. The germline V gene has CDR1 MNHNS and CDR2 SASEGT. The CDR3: CASRDRVRNYGYTF. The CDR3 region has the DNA TGTGCCAGCAGGGACAGGGTCCGGAACTATGGCTACACCTTC.

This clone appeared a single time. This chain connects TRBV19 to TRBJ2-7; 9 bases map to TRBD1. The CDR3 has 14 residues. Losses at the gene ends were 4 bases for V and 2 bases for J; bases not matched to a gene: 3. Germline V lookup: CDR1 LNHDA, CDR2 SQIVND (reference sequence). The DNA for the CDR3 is TGTGCCAGTAGTAAAAGACAGGGGGCCTACGAGCAGTACTTC. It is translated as CASSKRQGAYEQYF.

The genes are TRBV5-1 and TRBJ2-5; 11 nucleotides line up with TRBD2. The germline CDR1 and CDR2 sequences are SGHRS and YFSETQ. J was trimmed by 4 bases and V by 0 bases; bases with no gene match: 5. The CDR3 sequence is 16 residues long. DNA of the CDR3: TGCGCCAGCAGCTTGGTGCTAGCGGGAGGACTAGAGACCCAGTACTTC. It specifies CASSLVLAGGLETQYF.

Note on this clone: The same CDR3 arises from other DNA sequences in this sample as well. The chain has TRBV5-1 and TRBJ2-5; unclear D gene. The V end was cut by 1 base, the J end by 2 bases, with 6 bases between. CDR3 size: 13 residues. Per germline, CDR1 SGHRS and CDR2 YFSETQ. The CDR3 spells CASSLTVQETQYF. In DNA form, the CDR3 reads TGCGCCAGCAGCTTGACAGTTCAAGAGACCCAGTACTTC.

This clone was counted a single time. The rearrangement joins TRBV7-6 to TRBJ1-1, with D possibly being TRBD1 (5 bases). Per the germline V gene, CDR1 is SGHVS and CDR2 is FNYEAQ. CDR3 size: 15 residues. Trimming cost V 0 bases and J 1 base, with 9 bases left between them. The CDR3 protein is CASSLALGGNTEAFF. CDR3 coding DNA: TGTGCCAGCAGCTTAGCGCTGGGGGGGAACACTGAAGCTTTCTTT.

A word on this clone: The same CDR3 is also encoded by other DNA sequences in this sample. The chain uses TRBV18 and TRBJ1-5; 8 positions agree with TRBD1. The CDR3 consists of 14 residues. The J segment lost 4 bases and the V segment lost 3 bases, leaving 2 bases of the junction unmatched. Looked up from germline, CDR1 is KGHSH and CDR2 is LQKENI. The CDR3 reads CASSPGQVNQPQHF. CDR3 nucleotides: TGTGCCAGCTCACCGGGACAGGTTAATCAGCCCCAGCATTTT.

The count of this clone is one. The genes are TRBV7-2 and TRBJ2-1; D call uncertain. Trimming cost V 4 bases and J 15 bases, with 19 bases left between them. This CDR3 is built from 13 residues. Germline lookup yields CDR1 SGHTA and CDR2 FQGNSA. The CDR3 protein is CASSSIWGLHPFF. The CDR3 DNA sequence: TGTGCCAGCAGCTCGATCTGGGGTCTCCATCCGTTCTTC.

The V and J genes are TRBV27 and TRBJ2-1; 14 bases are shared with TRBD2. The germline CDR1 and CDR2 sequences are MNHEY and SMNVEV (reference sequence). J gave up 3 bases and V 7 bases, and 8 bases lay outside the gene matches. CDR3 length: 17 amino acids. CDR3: CASTRTSGRTGYNEQFF. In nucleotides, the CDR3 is TGTGCCAGCACGAGGACTAGCGGGAGGACGGGCTACAATGAGCAGTTCTTC.

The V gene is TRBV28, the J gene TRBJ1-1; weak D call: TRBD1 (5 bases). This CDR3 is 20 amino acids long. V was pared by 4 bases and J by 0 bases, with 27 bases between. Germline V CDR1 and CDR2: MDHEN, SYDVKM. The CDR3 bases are TGTGCCAGCAGTTCCCTCGGGGCTAGGAGTCGTAGCGGAGTGAACACTGAAGCTTTCTTT. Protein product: CASSSLGARSRSGVNTEAFF.

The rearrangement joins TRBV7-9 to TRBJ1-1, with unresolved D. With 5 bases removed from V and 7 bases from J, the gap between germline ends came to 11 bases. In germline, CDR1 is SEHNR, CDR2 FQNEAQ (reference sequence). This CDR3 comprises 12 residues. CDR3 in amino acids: CASSARPGEAFF. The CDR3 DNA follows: TGTGCCAGCAGCGCTCGGCCGGGTGAAGCTTTCTTT.